Listed below are T cell receptor beta chains from one sample, sequenced in a study of cytomegalovirus exposure and HLA in healthy donors. Assay: immunoSEQ multiplex PCR; the TCRdb copy retains only in-frame clones and omits some. This sample has 150,000 or so clones, with around 80% found just once. The sequenced sample was PBMCs. The receptors shown here come from a man between 35 and 55 years old in good health and CMV-seropositive. The CDR3 runs from the conserved cysteine through the conserved F or W. The order of the fields is J gene, V gene, CDR3 protein.

>TRBJ1-5|TRBV28
CASSRRGQPQHF
>TRBJ2-5|TRBV7-9
CASSLAGETQYF
>TRBJ2-1|TRBV7-9
CASSPGQGLYNEQFF
>TRBJ1-2|TRBV5-6
CASSPTPGIRGYTF
>TRBJ2-5|TRBV5-4
CASSTPLGHKETQYF
>TRBJ2-7|TRBV27
CASSFGGGYDEQYF
>TRBJ2-1|TRBV5-4
CASSSSRTNEQFF
>TRBJ1-5|TRBV2
CASSEAGGLSNQPQHF
>TRBJ2-3|TRBV4-1
CASSQTGTDTDTQYF
>TRBJ1-3|TRBV5-1
CASSLVGMREDTIYF
>TRBJ1-4|TRBV27
CATKGELANEKLFF
>TRBJ2-1|TRBV7-9
CASSLDSVAYNEQFF
>TRBJ2-3|TRBV6-1
CAIAGVVSDTQYF
>TRBJ2-7|TRBV15
CATSRGRLEGKSYEQYF
>TRBJ1-5|TRBV19
CASSMGTGSNQPQHF
>TRBJ1-1|TRBV27
CASMTGGTEAFF
>TRBJ2-6|TRBV12-5
CASGLNWGQGAGANVLTF
>TRBJ1-1|TRBV7-9
CASSPGRRRNTEAFF
>TRBJ1-1|TRBV5-6
CASSLGEIPEAFF
>TRBJ2-3|TRBV18
CASSPDPEGTQYF
>TRBJ2-1|TRBV4-3
CASSRLATSYNEQFF
>TRBJ2-3|TRBV28
CASEGANTQYF